This passage covers 10 T cell receptor beta chains from one sample sequenced in a study of spatial heterogeneity in lung cancer. Time point defined: sample taken at primary tumor resection. TCRdb reprocessed the 5' RACE reads via MiXCR and lists one record per CDR3 protein. This table holds about 48,000 distinct CDR3 sequences, roughly 5% found once. Sample: PBMCs, taken at surgery. These receptors all come from a male donor with early-stage non-small cell lung cancer.

This clonotype was recorded many times. The chain combines TRBV4-3 with TRBJ1-1, with D possibly being TRBD1 (5 bases). Trimming left V 0 bases short and J 3 bases short, with 8 bases between. Germline CDR1 and CDR2: LGHNA and YSLEER. The CDR3 has 14 residues. In nucleotides, the CDR3 is TGCGCCAGCAGCCAAGAAGGCAGGGACACTGAAGCTTTCTTT. Protein sequence: CASSQEGRDTEAFF.

The table lists this clonotype with a few counts. V usage is TRBV28 and J usage is TRBJ2-7, with a possible D match to TRBD1 (6 bases). The V end was cut by 1 base, the J end by 5 bases, with 15 bases between. The CDR3 spans 15 residues. From germline, CDR1 is MDHEN and CDR2 SYDVKM. The CDR3: CASSLSQGPWDEQYF. CDR3 bases: TGTGCCAGCAGTTTATCACAGGGCCCATGGGACGAGCAGTACTTC. Supplemented by reference TRBV28 and TRBJ2-7, the full variable domain reads DVKVTQSSRYLVKRTGEKVFLECVQDMDHENMFWYRQDPGLGLRLIYFSYDVKMKEKGDIPEGYSVSREKKERFSLILESASTNQTSMYLCASSLSQGPWDEQYFGPGTRLTVT.

This clonotype was counted a few times. The chain uses TRBV5-5 and TRBJ2-2; 7 bases map to TRBD1. This CDR3 is 14 amino acids long. V shed 5 bases and J 4 bases; nucleotides not matched to a gene: 5. Germline loops: CDR1 SGHKS, CDR2 YYEKEE (reference sequence). This CDR3 reads CASRATGLTGELFF. CDR3 nucleotide sequence: TGTGCCAGCAGAGCGACAGGGCTCACCGGGGAGCTGTTTTTT.

The sample holds many counts of this clonotype. The genes are TRBV4-1 and TRBJ2-3, with D possibly TRBD1 on 5 matching bases. The ends were cut back, 4 bases at V and 4 bases at J, with 12 bases in the middle. Germline V gene lookup returns CDR1 MGHRA and CDR2 YSYEKL. CDR3 size: 14 residues. The CDR3 nucleotides are TGCGCCAGCAGCCGGGAAGCCAGGGCAGATACGCAGTATTTT. As protein: CASSREARADTQYF.

This clonotype has ten or more counts. The rearrangement links TRBV27 to TRBJ1-5; possibly TRBD1 for D (6 bases). CDR1 and CDR2 (germline): MNHEY, SMNVEV (reference sequence). The V end was cut by 3 bases, the J end by 8 bases, with 11 bases between. The CDR3 is 13 residues long. The CDR3 DNA reads as TGTGCCAGCAGTTTTACAGGGTGGGAGCCCCAGCATTTT. Translation gives CASSFTGWEPQHF.

This clonotype was observed many times. The gene calls are TRBV7-3 and TRBJ2-1; a possible D gene is TRBD2 (5 bases). The CDR3 runs to 15 residues. Looked up from germline, CDR1 is SGHTA and CDR2 is FQGTGA. Trimming shortened V by 2 bases and J by 5 bases, and 13 bases separated the two germline ends. This CDR3 reads CASSLGSSIDNEQFF. CDR3 DNA: TGTGCCAGCAGCTTAGGGTCTAGCATCGACAATGAGCAGTTCTTC.

At least ten counts were recorded for this clonotype. This chain uses TRBV5-1 with TRBJ2-1; perhaps TRBD1 as D (5 bases). Deletions cut 0 bases from V and 9 bases from J, with 19 bases between. The CDR3 sequence is 16 residues long. Germline assignment: CDR1 SGHRS and CDR2 YFSETQ. DNA for the CDR3: TGCGCCAGCAGCTTGGATTTGATGCAGGGCCGCGGTGAGCAGTTCTTC. Translating it yields CASSLDLMQGRGEQFF.

This clonotype was observed many times. This chain connects TRBV19 to TRBJ2-3; 7 nucleotides align to TRBD1. This CDR3 has 14 amino acids. The V gene end was trimmed by 5 bases and the J gene end by 7 bases; junction bases not matched to a gene: 9. Germline assignment: CDR1 LNHDA and CDR2 SQIVND (reference sequence). The chain's CDR3 is CASSASAGGYTQYF. Written as DNA, the CDR3 is TGTGCCAGTAGTGCATCCGCAGGGGGATATACGCAGTATTTT. The full variable domain, in which reference TRBV19 and TRBJ2-3 provide the parts outside the CDR3, is DGGITQSPKYLFRKEGQNVTLSCEQNLNHDAMYWYRQDPGQGLRLIYYSQIVNDFQKGDIAEGYSVSREKKESFPLTVTSAQKNPTAFYLCASSASAGGYTQYFGPGTRLTVL.

The chain is built from TRBV2 and TRBJ1-5, with D perhaps matching TRBD1 (5 bases). This CDR3 contains 15 residues. The germline CDR1 and CDR2 sequences are SNHLY and FYNNEI. Deletions cut 3 bases from V and 5 bases from J, with 14 bases between. In DNA, the CDR3 is TGTGCCAGCAGTGAGCGCAGGGTTGGGGATCAGCCCCAGCATTTT. Residues: CASSERRVGDQPQHF.

This clonotype was found many times. The chain has TRBV11-2 and TRBJ2-2; 9 nucleotides align to TRBD2. The germline V gene encodes CDR1 SGHAT and CDR2 FQNNGV. V dropped 5 bases and J dropped 1; count of bases not matched to a gene: 5. The CDR3 is 16 amino acids. CDR3 sequence: CASSDLAGLNTGELFF. Written as DNA, the CDR3 is TGTGCCAGCAGCGATCTAGCGGGATTGAACACCGGGGAGCTGTTTTTT. Full variable domain (rest looked up from reference TRBV11-2 and TRBJ2-2): EAGVAQSPRYKIIEKRQSVAFWCNPISGHATLYWYQQILGQGPKLLIQFQNNGVVDDSQLPKDRFSAERLKGVDSTLKIQPAKLEDSAVYLCASSDLAGLNTGELFFGEGSRLTVL.